These T cell receptor beta chains were read from a single sample in a study of CD8+CD57+ T cells in acquired aplastic anemia. MiXCR, applied by TCRdb to the reads, yields one record per CDR3 protein. The repertoire consists of some 200,000 distinct CDR3 sequences, with roughly 50% occurring once and the leading ten covering 1.8%. Sequenced sample: sorted CD4+, CD8+, or CD8+CD57+ T cells (not recorded which) from PBMCs. The receptors stem from a human donor with aplastic anemia. CDR3s include the opening cysteine and the closing phenylalanine or tryptophan. Each record gives: CDR3 DNA, CDR3 protein, D gene, V gene, clone size, J gene. D genes are given only for firm matches. Clone size is shown for a subset of rows, as once, few, many or a class of expanded clone.

CDR3nt: TGTGCCACCAGCTTGCCAGGACTAGCGGCCTACAATGAGCAGTTCTTC
CDR3aa: CATSLPGLAAYNEQFF
d_gene: TRBD2
v_gene: TRBV24-1
abundance: few
j_gene: TRBJ2-1

CDR3nt: TGTGCCAGCAGCCCAGGGAGGGACTATGGCTACACCTTC
CDR3aa: CASSPGRDYGYTF
d_gene: .
v_gene: TRBV9
abundance: .
j_gene: TRBJ1-2

CDR3nt: TGTGCCAGCAGTTCTAGGTTGAACACTGAAGCTTTCTTT
CDR3aa: CASSSRLNTEAFF
d_gene: .
v_gene: TRBV25-1
abundance: .
j_gene: TRBJ1-1

CDR3nt: TGCAGTACCACGACTAGCTCCTACAATGAGCAGTTCTTC
CDR3aa: CSTTTSSYNEQFF
d_gene: .
v_gene: TRBV20-1
abundance: .
j_gene: TRBJ2-1

CDR3nt: TGCGCCAGCCAGCCGGACAGGAGGGGTGGGGAGCTGTTTTTT
CDR3aa: CASQPDRRGGELFF
d_gene: .
v_gene: TRBV5-1
abundance: many
j_gene: TRBJ2-2

CDR3nt: TGTGCCAGCAGCGACCGGGGGCAGGGTGGCTACACCTTC
CDR3aa: CASSDRGQGGYTF
d_gene: .
v_gene: TRBV9
abundance: many
j_gene: TRBJ1-2

CDR3nt: TGTGCCAGCAGACGTGCCGGGACTAGCGGGGGCCACTACGAGCAGTACTTC
CDR3aa: CASRRAGTSGGHYEQYF
d_gene: TRBD2
v_gene: TRBV11-1
abundance: .
j_gene: TRBJ2-7

CDR3nt: TGTGCCAGCAGCTTAGATTACACAGGGAGCTTAACAGATACGCAGTATTTT
CDR3aa: CASSLDYTGSLTDTQYF
d_gene: .
v_gene: TRBV11-2
abundance: once
j_gene: TRBJ2-3

CDR3nt: TGTGCCACCAGCAGAGATAAAGGCAGGGGCACTGAAGCTTTCTTT
CDR3aa: CATSRDKGRGTEAFF
d_gene: .
v_gene: TRBV15
abundance: .
j_gene: TRBJ1-1

CDR3nt: TGCGCCAGCAGTTGGGTTAACACAGATACGCAGTATTTT
CDR3aa: CASSWVNTDTQYF
d_gene: .
v_gene: TRBV10-2
abundance: few
j_gene: TRBJ2-3

CDR3nt: TGTGCCAGCAATGGACTAGCGGGAGCCCGCAATGAGCAGTTCTTC
CDR3aa: CASNGLAGARNEQFF
d_gene: TRBD2
v_gene: TRBV2
abundance: .
j_gene: TRBJ2-1

CDR3nt: TGCAGTGCTAGTGGGACAGGGGAGACCCAGTACTTC
CDR3aa: CSASGTGETQYF
d_gene: TRBD1
v_gene: TRBV20-1
abundance: .
j_gene: TRBJ2-5

CDR3nt: TGTGCCAGCAGTGAACCCGGGACAGGGATTGACAATGAGCAGTTCTTC
CDR3aa: CASSEPGTGIDNEQFF
d_gene: TRBD1
v_gene: TRBV25-1
abundance: .
j_gene: TRBJ2-1

CDR3nt: TGTGCCAGCAGGGAACAGGGTCCCTCCTACGAGCAGTACTTC
CDR3aa: CASREQGPSYEQYF
d_gene: .
v_gene: TRBV2
abundance: many
j_gene: TRBJ2-7

CDR3nt: TGTGCCAGTACCGTTACCGGGACAGGGGCCTACGAGCAGTACTTC
CDR3aa: CASTVTGTGAYEQYF
d_gene: TRBD1
v_gene: TRBV19
abundance: .
j_gene: TRBJ2-7

CDR3nt: TGTGCCAGCAGCCCAGGTAAGGGCGGCACTGAAGCTTTCTTT
CDR3aa: CASSPGKGGTEAFF
d_gene: .
v_gene: TRBV5-4
abundance: many
j_gene: TRBJ1-1

CDR3nt: TGTGCCAGTAGTATGGACAGGGGTTATGGCTACACCTTC
CDR3aa: CASSMDRGYGYTF
d_gene: TRBD1
v_gene: TRBV19
abundance: .
j_gene: TRBJ1-2

CDR3nt: TGTGCCAGCAGTCGCAGCGGGAGGTTCATGAATGAGCAGTTCTTC
CDR3aa: CASSRSGRFMNEQFF
d_gene: TRBD2
v_gene: TRBV7-8
abundance: .
j_gene: TRBJ2-1

CDR3nt: TGCAGCGTGGACACCTTAACCTACAATGAGCAGTTCTTC
CDR3aa: CSVDTLTYNEQFF
d_gene: .
v_gene: TRBV29-1
abundance: .
j_gene: TRBJ2-1